This record covers a single T cell receptor (beta chain). TCRdb's copy holds only in-frame clones and misses some; the assay was immunoSEQ multiplex PCR. The sample includes roughly 100,000 clones, about four fifths of them seen just once. This specimen comes from a study of blood T cell repertoires in COVID-19. Germline V gene sequence: CDR1 GTSNPN, CDR2 SVGIG (reference sequence). V dropped 2 bases and J dropped 4; count of bases not matched to a gene: 6. The CDR3 spans 15 residues. This TCR was sampled from a man between 65 and 79 years old with active or convalescent COVID-19. The sequenced material came from peripheral blood. V and J are TRBV30 and TRBJ2-2; 8 bases are shared with TRBD2. As DNA, the CDR3 is TGTGCCTGGAGTCACCGGGGGGGGCTCACCGGGGAGCTGTTTTTT. Protein: CAWSHRGGLTGELFF.